Below, one TCR beta chain is given with its context. The CDR3 is made up of 15 amino acids. After removal of 0 bases from V and 11 bases from J, the junction contained 7 bases not matched to a gene. Germline-derived CDR1 and CDR2 are SGHAT and FQNNGV. Authors' methods: Counts of nucleated cells, estimated from reference gene primer amplification, were obtained. Data came from immunoSEQ multiplex PCR; TCRdb stores just in-frame clones and leaves some out. Clonal size and the V and J genes are those of that table, whereas D and trimming came from the DNA. The top ten clones hold around 8.7% of a sample with hundreds of thousands of clones, over 70% of them seen once. These data originate in a study of blood T cell repertoires in COVID-19. Study-level information: Collection of acute and convalescent COVID-19 samples took place in the United States, Italy and Spain. T cells, B-cell-depleted T cells, or PBMCs supplied cDNA or gDNA.

This sequence joins TRBV11-2 and TRBJ2-1, with TRBD2 matching over 10 bases. Source material: peripheral blood. This clonotype was obtained from a woman between 50 and 59 years old with acute or convalescent COVID-19. CDR3 sequence: CASSLDKIAGGKQFF. CDR3 nucleotides: TGTGCCAGCAGCTTAGATAAGATAGCGGGAGGAAAGCAGTTCTTC.